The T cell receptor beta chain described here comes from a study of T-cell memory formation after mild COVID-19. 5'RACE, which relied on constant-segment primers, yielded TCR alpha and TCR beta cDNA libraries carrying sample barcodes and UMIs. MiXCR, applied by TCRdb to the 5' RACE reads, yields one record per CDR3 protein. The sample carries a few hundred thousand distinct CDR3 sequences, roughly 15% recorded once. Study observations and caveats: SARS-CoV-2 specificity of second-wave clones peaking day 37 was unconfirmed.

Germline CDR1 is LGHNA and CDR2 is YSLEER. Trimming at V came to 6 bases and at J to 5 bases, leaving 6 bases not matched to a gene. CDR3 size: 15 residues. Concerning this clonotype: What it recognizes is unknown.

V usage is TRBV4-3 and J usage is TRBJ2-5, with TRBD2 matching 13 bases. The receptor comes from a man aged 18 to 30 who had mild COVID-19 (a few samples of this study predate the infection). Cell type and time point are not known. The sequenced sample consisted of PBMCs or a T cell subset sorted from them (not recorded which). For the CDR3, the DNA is TGCGCCAGCAGACCCGGGACTAGCGGGGCCGAGACCCAGTACTTC. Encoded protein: CASRPGTSGAETQYF.